The source of this TCR beta chain is a study of blood T cell repertoires in COVID-19. Study details: Some COVID-19 samples were acute and others convalescent; all came from the United States, Italy and Spain. Sample material is recorded as cDNA or gDNA derived from T cells, B-cell-depleted T cells, or PBMCs.

V was pared by 8 bases and J by 4 bases, with 12 bases between. CDR1 and CDR2 (germline): LNHDA, SQIVND (reference sequence). The CDR3 spans 13 residues. As processed by the authors: Counts of nucleated cells, estimated from reference gene primer amplification, were obtained. Assay: immunoSEQ multiplex PCR; the TCRdb copy retains only in-frame clones and omits some. D and trimming come from the DNA, and the V and J calls and clone size come from that table. The table lists approximately 65,000 clones, approximately 80% of them singletons. What was sequenced was peripheral blood. V is TRBV19 and J is TRBJ2-1; TRBD2 is a possible D gene (6 bases). The clonotype was recovered from a woman aged 80 or older with active or convalescent COVID-19. As DNA, the CDR3 is TGTGCCAGTCGGGACTCCTTTTACAATGAGCAGTTCTTC. It yields the protein CASRDSFYNEQFF.